This entry lists 2 T cell receptor beta chains sequenced from one sample in a study of T cells in Graves' hyperthyroidism and ophthalmopathy. Amplification of TCR beta CDR3 regions used RNA as the template. The TCR CDR3 first-round RT-PCR relied on the HTBI primer set. TCRdb re-derived calls from the multiplex PCR reads in MiXCR, one entry per CDR3 protein. The table includes some 570,000 distinct CDR3 sequences, 15% to 20% detected once. Sequencing was done on a sample of blood. The receptors were sampled from a woman between 18 and 30 years old with Graves' ophthalmopathy.

The rearrangement joins TRBV20-1 to TRBJ1-5, with D perhaps matching TRBD1 (6 bases). The CDR3 sequence is 17 residues long. V lost 1 base, J lost 3 bases, and 19 bases lay in between. Germline CDR1 and CDR2: DFQATT and SNEGSKA (reference sequence). CDR3 nucleotide sequence: TGCAGTGCTAGAGTTGACCGGGGGCGTTATCCCAATCAGCCCCAGCATTTT. Amino acid sequence: CSARVDRGRYPNQPQHF.

The J gene is TRBJ2-2, the V gene TRBV7-9; TRBD1 agrees at 8 bases. CDR3 length: 16 amino acids. J was trimmed by 5 bases and V by 4 bases; bases with no gene match: 9. CDR1 and CDR2 from the germline V gene are SEHNR and FQNEAQ (reference sequence). As DNA, the CDR3 is TGTGCCAGCAGCTCTGGGCCAGGGGGCATAACCGGGGAGCTGTTTTTT. It is translated as CASSSGPGGITGELFF.